The next 21 T cell receptor beta chains were all read from a single sample in a study of early stage breast cancer tumors. TCRdb's table, derived via immunoSEQ multiplex PCR, lists solely in-frame clones and lacks some. Here the sample spans nearly 70,000 clones, more than 70% being singletons. Sequenced: blood. These receptors came from a person aged 40 to 50 with breast cancer.

This clone came up once. This chain's CDR3 is CASSADTTDTQYF. The CDR3 nucleotides read TGTGCCAGCAGCGCGGATACCACAGATACGCAGTATTTT. The chain combines TRBV9 with TRBJ2-3; D is unclear. CDR1 and CDR2 from the germline V gene are SGDLS and YYNGEE. Trimming pared 3 bases from V and 2 bases from J, leaving 7 bases between. The CDR3 extends over 13 amino acids.

The sample holds one count of this clone. The sample has other DNA sequences that encode this CDR3 too. The chain joins TRBV18 to TRBJ2-2; D remains ambiguous. Germline loops: CDR1 KGHSH, CDR2 LQKENI. Trimming took 1 base from V and 5 from J, leaving 2 bases between them. This CDR3 has 12 residues. The DNA of the CDR3 is TGTGCCAGCTCACCACAAACCGGGGAGCTGTTTTTT. Translating it yields CASSPQTGELFF.

This chain joins TRBV4-1 and TRBJ1-1, with D possibly TRBD1 on 5 matching bases. The CDR3 has 14 amino acids. Trimming cost V 0 bases and J 11 bases, with 16 bases left between them. Germline V gene sequence: CDR1 MGHRA, CDR2 YSYEKL. CDR3 protein: CASSQESSGLGAFF. The CDR3 DNA sequence: TGCGCCAGCAGCCAAGAATCATCGGGACTAGGGGCTTTCTTT.

This clone was seen only a few times. The chain recombines TRBV6-6 with TRBJ1-5; weak D call: TRBD1 (5 bases). Trimming removed 4 bases from V and 0 bases from J, with 7 bases in between. The CDR3 runs 14 residues. The germline CDR1 and CDR2 sequences are MNHNY and SVGAGI (reference sequence). This CDR3 reads CASSSGGSNQPQHF. The CDR3 DNA sequence: TGTGCCAGCAGTTCCGGGGGTAGCAATCAGCCCCAGCATTTT.

J is TRBJ1-5 and V is TRBV6-5; D not certain. In germline, CDR1 is MNHEY, CDR2 SVGAGI. The CDR3 extends over 14 amino acids. The germline V and J ends were trimmed by 0 bases and 7 bases, with 10 bases remaining between them. DNA of the CDR3: TGTGCCAGCAGTTACTCGAGGCAGGTACAGCCCCAGCATTTT. This encodes CASSYSRQVQPQHF.

The chain uses TRBV30 and TRBJ2-7; D may match TRBD1 or TRBD2 (6 bases each). Germline CDR1 and CDR2: GTSNPN and SVGIG (reference sequence). The ends were cut back, 7 bases at V and 5 bases at J, with 18 bases in the middle. The CDR3 runs to 13 residues. CDR3 protein: CASRGDSGNEQYF. The CDR3, as DNA: TGTGCCTCGAGGGGGGATTCGGGAAACGAGCAGTACTTC.

The chain has TRBV6-6 and TRBJ2-7; 14 bases agree with TRBD2. V trimming: 6 bases; J trimming: 3 bases; junction bases outside the gene matches: 1. Germline loops: CDR1 MNHNY, CDR2 SVGAGI (reference sequence). The CDR3 runs 14 residues. CDR3 sequence: CASSGTSGSYEQYF. As DNA, the CDR3 is TGTGCCAGCAGCGGGACTAGCGGGAGCTACGAGCAGTACTTC.

This sequence joins TRBV30 and TRBJ2-1, with 12 bases matching TRBD2. The CDR3 extends over 16 amino acids. Unmatched junction bases numbered 11, after V lost 3 bases and J lost 8 bases. CDR1 is GTSNPN, CDR2 SVGIG, per germline (reference sequence). The CDR3 coding sequence is TGTGCCTGGAGCGGGACCCCTAGCGGGAGGGCCCATGAGCAGTTCTTC. This translates into CAWSGTPSGRAHEQFF.

V gene TRBV30 combines with J gene TRBJ1-4, with no clear D. Germline V lookup: CDR1 GTSNPN, CDR2 SVGIG (reference sequence). Trimming cost V 3 bases and J 8 bases, with 13 bases left between them. The CDR3 has 13 amino acids. For the CDR3, the DNA is TGTGCCTGGAGAAAGGGAAGTTTCGAAAAACTGTTTTTT. Protein sequence: CAWRKGSFEKLFF.

This chain joins TRBV6-5 and TRBJ2-1; D possibly uses TRBD1 or TRBD2 (5 bases each). The CDR3 has 13 residues. V gave up 6 bases and J gave up 3 bases, with 9 bases separating them. Germline CDR1 is MNHEY and CDR2 is SVGAGI. The CDR3 protein is CASSGANYNEQFF. Written as DNA, the CDR3 is TGTGCCAGCAGCGGGGCGAACTACAATGAGCAGTTCTTC.

This clone was observed many times. The gene calls are TRBV11-2 and TRBJ2-3; TRBD1 agrees at 9 bases. Germline-derived CDR1 and CDR2 are SGHAT and FQNNGV. This CDR3 is 15 amino acids long. J gave up 6 bases and V 5 bases, and 9 bases lay outside the gene matches. The CDR3 nucleotides read TGTGCCAGCAGCCGCCGGACAGGGGAAGGGGATACGCAGTATTTT. It specifies CASSRRTGEGDTQYF.

The V gene is TRBV2, the J gene TRBJ2-7; D is unresolved. CDR1 SNHLY and CDR2 FYNNEI come from the germline V gene. This CDR3 is built from 12 residues. V was shortened by 7 bases and J by 0 bases, with 7 bases between the two germline ends. CDR3 nucleotide sequence: TGTGCCAGCAAGCGAAACTCCTACGAGCAGTACTTC. Translating gives CASKRNSYEQYF.

This chain connects TRBV7-9 to TRBJ2-7; maybe TRBD2 (5 bases). V lost 1 base and J lost 3, with 10 bases in between. From germline, CDR1 is SEHNR and CDR2 FQNEAQ (reference sequence). This CDR3 has 14 amino acids. The CDR3 spells CASSLGAEVYEQYF. The CDR3 DNA follows: TGTGCCAGCAGCTTAGGGGCGGAGGTCTACGAGCAGTACTTC.

V is TRBV19 and J is TRBJ1-5; 10 bases agree with TRBD1. J lost 7 bases, V lost 3 bases, and 6 bases had no gene match. From germline, CDR1 is LNHDA and CDR2 SQIVND (reference sequence). The CDR3 has 15 residues. CDR3 region: CASSMTGGAGQPQHF. CDR3 bases: TGTGCCAGTAGTATGACAGGGGGCGCGGGGCAGCCCCAGCATTTT.

The sample holds a few counts of this clone. The rearrangement joins TRBV27 to TRBJ1-2; D remains ambiguous. Trimming left V 11 bases short and J 8 bases short, with 18 bases between. CDR3 length equals 12 residues. Germline CDR1 reads MNHEY; CDR2 reads SMNVEV (reference sequence). In DNA form, the CDR3 reads TGTGCCGGCCGCTCAGCCGGTGGAGGCTACACCTTC. It is translated as CAGRSAGGGYTF.

The chain has TRBV19 and TRBJ1-2, with D tentatively TRBD1 (6 bases). Germline-derived CDR1 and CDR2 are LNHDA and SQIVND (reference sequence). V was cut by 6 bases and J by 8 bases, with 22 bases left in between. This CDR3 has 15 amino acids. The CDR3 is CASSTVTGEGWGYTF. CDR3 coding DNA: TGTGCCAGTAGCACTGTGACAGGAGAAGGTTGGGGCTACACCTTC.

The chain links TRBV27 to TRBJ2-6, with D unclear. The germline CDR1 and CDR2 sequences are MNHEY and SMNVEV (reference sequence). CDR3 length equals 13 residues. V was shortened by 3 bases and J by 2 bases, with 2 bases between the two germline ends. In nucleotides, the CDR3 is TGTGCCAGCAGTTTGGCTGGGGCCAACGTCCTGACTTTC. Translating it yields CASSLAGANVLTF.

The chain couples TRBV6-5 to TRBJ1-3; a possible D gene is TRBD1 (6 bases). V was trimmed by 4 bases and J by 2 bases, leaving 12 bases between them. This CDR3 spans 15 amino acids. Germline V gives CDR1 MNHEY, CDR2 SVGAGI. This CDR3 is CASSSMRGAGNTIYF. Here the CDR3 DNA reads TGTGCCAGCAGTTCGATGAGGGGGGCTGGAAACACCATATATTTT.

With respect to this clone: An end of the junction does not agree with germline; a read error may underlie this. The V call is TRBV7-7, the J call TRBJ2-1, with D possibly being TRBD1 or TRBD2 (5 bases each). The CDR3 runs to 13 residues. Germline V gene sequence: CDR1 SSHAT, CDR2 FNYEAQ (reference sequence). The chain's CDR3 is CASSSQPGPEQFF. The CDR3 DNA reads as TGTGCTAGCAGCTCTCAACCGGGACCGGAGCAGTTCTTC.

V is TRBV5-5 and J is TRBJ1-4; 7 nucleotides line up with TRBD1. The CDR3 extends over 15 amino acids. Trimming took 4 bases from V and 4 from J; bases not matched to a gene: 7. In germline, CDR1 is SGHKS, CDR2 YYEKEE (reference sequence). The CDR3 nucleotides read TGTGCCAGCAGCCCCACCAGGGGGGTTAATGAAAAACTGTTTTTT. As protein: CASSPTRGVNEKLFF.

This rearrangement joins TRBV18 to TRBJ2-5; 7 bases are shared with TRBD1. This CDR3 contains 14 residues. The germline V gene has CDR1 KGHSH and CDR2 LQKENI. The trim removed 1 base at V and 7 bases at J, leaving 6 bases unmatched. CDR3 DNA sequence: TGTGCCAGCTCACCACGGGACAGCTTGGGGACCCAGTACTTC. This translates into CASSPRDSLGTQYF.